Here is one T cell receptor beta chain with its context. This sample was taken from a study of cytomegalovirus exposure and HLA in healthy donors. This CDR3 contains 16 residues. The ends lost 3 bases at V and 2 bases at J; junction bases unmatched: 3. Germline CDR1 and CDR2: MGHRA and YSYEKL. It was with 60 Vbeta and 13 Jbeta primers that the PCR ran. Some clones are missing from TCRdb's copy, which holds only in-frame ones; the method was immunoSEQ multiplex PCR. The table records around 200,000 clones, around three quarters of them present only once. This TCR derives from a woman in her 50s in good health and CMV-seronegative. Specimen: PBMCs. V and J are TRBV4-1 and TRBJ2-3, with TRBD1 identical over 12 bases. The CDR3 nucleotides read TGCGCCAGCAGCCATCTGGGACAGGGGGCCACAGATACGCAGTATTTT. Its translation: CASSHLGQGATDTQYF.